The 14 T cell receptor beta chains in this list originate from one sample, sequenced in a study of blood T cell repertoires in COVID-19. Using immunoSEQ multiplex PCR, the repertoire was profiled, and TCRdb retains in-frame clones only, with some absent. The sample includes fewer than 250,000 clones, 85% to 90% of them seen just once. Input material: PBMCs or T cells enriched from blood (not recorded which). The receptors derive from a man younger than 45 who had been exposed to COVID-19.

The rearrangement uses TRBV25-1 and TRBJ2-2, with TRBD1 as a possible D gene (6 bases). V gave up 6 bases and J gave up 5 bases, with 16 bases separating them. CDR1 and CDR2 (germline): MGHDK, SYGVNS. CDR3 length equals 15 residues. In nucleotides, the CDR3 is TGTGCCAGCAGCGACAGGCAGGGAATAACCGGGGAGCTGTTTTTT. Encoded protein: CASSDRQGITGELFF.

The table lists this clone with a few counts. This chain links TRBV25-1 with TRBJ2-7; D is possibly TRBD2 (5 bases). Germline V lookup: CDR1 MGHDK, CDR2 SYGVNS. V was shortened by 8 bases and J by 6 bases, with 11 bases between the two germline ends. This CDR3 has 11 residues. CDR3 nucleotide sequence: TGTGCCAGCGAAGCGGAGGTCGAGCAGTACTTC. It is translated as CASEAEVEQYF.

The rearrangement uses TRBV5-1 and TRBJ2-4; D possibly corresponds to TRBD1 (5 bases). Germline loops: CDR1 SGHRS, CDR2 YFSETQ. The V gene lost 4 bases and the J gene lost 4 bases, with 12 bases spanning the gap. This CDR3 spans 14 amino acids. As DNA, the CDR3 is TGCGCCAGCAGCCCGACAGTCCCGAAAAACATTCAGTACTTC. It translates to CASSPTVPKNIQYF.

This clone was seen once. J is TRBJ2-5 and V is TRBV12-5, with D possibly matching TRBD2 (6 bases). The CDR3 has 14 residues. Per the germline V gene, CDR1 is LGHNT and CDR2 is FRNRAP. V was trimmed by 7 bases and J by 7 bases, leaving 19 bases between them. Here the CDR3 reads CASDGRGEAGTQYF. The CDR3 nucleotides read TGTGCTAGTGATGGCCGTGGGGAGGCGGGGACCCAGTACTTC.

The V call is TRBV29-1, the J call TRBJ2-2; TRBD1 is a possible D gene (5 bases). Germline CDR1 reads SQVTM; CDR2 reads ANQGSEA. Between the trimmed V and J ends, which lost 0 bases and 6 bases, there was a span of 17 bases. This CDR3 spans 16 amino acids. CDR3 residues: CSVEDRKGWLAGELFF. The CDR3 DNA follows: TGCAGCGTTGAAGATAGGAAGGGGTGGTTAGCCGGGGAGCTGTTTTTT.

The J gene is TRBJ1-4, the V gene TRBV5-4, with TRBD1 as a possible D gene (6 bases). Trimming stripped 1 base from V and 2 bases from J, with 6 bases between. CDR1 SGHNT and CDR2 YYREEE come from the germline V gene (reference sequence). The CDR3 has 14 residues. The CDR3 region is CASSLQGTNEKLFF. The CDR3 nucleotides are TGTGCCAGCAGCTTGCAGGGGACTAATGAAAAACTGTTTTTT.

The rearrangement uses TRBV3-1 (or the pseudogene TRBV3-2) and TRBJ1-2; D is possibly TRBD1 (6 bases). The germline V gene encodes CDR1 LGHDT and CDR2 YNNKEL (reference sequence). V was clipped by 4 bases and J by 5 bases, with 11 bases between them. CDR3 size: 13 residues. The CDR3: CASSPDRRYGYTF. CDR3 in DNA: TGTGCCAGCAGCCCCGACAGGCGGTATGGCTACACCTTC.

The chain has TRBV6-5 and TRBJ2-7, with D perhaps matching TRBD1 (6 bases). Germline CDR1 is MNHEY and CDR2 is SVGAGI. CDR3 length: 11 amino acids. Between the trimmed V and J ends, which lost 7 bases and 5 bases, there was a span of 9 bases. CDR3 DNA: TGTGCCAGCATGGGACATCACGAGCAGTACTTC. It encodes CASMGHHEQYF.

This chain links TRBV7-9 with TRBJ1-1; D might be TRBD1 (5 bases). This CDR3 contains 14 residues. Trimming pared 3 bases from V and 4 bases from J, leaving 12 bases between. Germline V gives CDR1 SEHNR, CDR2 FQNEAQ (reference sequence). For the CDR3, the DNA is TGTGCCAGCAGCTTGATACTCGGGGGCACTGAAGCTTTCTTT. Protein: CASSLILGGTEAFF.

This rearrangement joins TRBV18 to TRBJ2-7, with D possibly being TRBD2 (6 bases). The germline V and J ends were trimmed by 0 bases and 2 bases, with 11 bases remaining between them. The CDR3 totals 15 residues. Germline V gene lookup returns CDR1 KGHSH and CDR2 LQKENI. This chain's CDR3 is CASSPPSGGTYEQYF. The CDR3 DNA is TGTGCCAGCTCACCACCATCCGGGGGAACCTACGAGCAGTACTTC.

The V gene is TRBV6-5, the J gene TRBJ2-2; 9 positions match TRBD1. This CDR3 contains 15 residues. Per germline, CDR1 MNHEY and CDR2 SVGAGI. J gave up 3 bases and V 6 bases, and 5 bases lay outside the gene matches. CDR3 region: CASRHRGRYTGELFF. CDR3 in DNA: TGTGCCAGCAGGCACAGGGGGCGGTACACCGGGGAGCTGTTTTTT.

This sequence joins TRBV6-5 and TRBJ2-5, with TRBD2 matching over 14 bases. This CDR3 is 15 amino acids long. The V and J ends lost 4 bases and 5 bases, in that order; junction bases with no gene match: 3. Germline V gene sequence: CDR1 MNHEY, CDR2 SVGAGI. The CDR3 protein is CASSSGTSGGETQYF. CDR3 DNA sequence: TGTGCCAGCAGTTCCGGGACTAGCGGGGGCGAGACCCAGTACTTC.

This chain connects TRBV29-1 to TRBJ1-1; no reliable D call. V was clipped by 5 bases and J by 10 bases, with 17 bases between them. Germline CDR1 SQVTM, CDR2 ANQGSEA. This CDR3 has 12 residues. As DNA, the CDR3 is TGCAGCGTTCACGACAAGGTTCTGGGAGCTTTCTTT. It translates to CSVHDKVLGAFF.

The chain employs TRBV15 and TRBJ1-1; D gene uncertain. Trimming removed 0 bases from V and 7 bases from J, with 12 bases in between. The germline V gene encodes CDR1 LNHNV and CDR2 YYDKDF (reference sequence). There are 14 residues in the CDR3. The CDR3 nucleotides read TGTGCCACCAGCAGAGATGGCCTTACCAGTGAAGCTTTCTTT. This codes for CATSRDGLTSEAFF.